Sequencing of this T cell receptor (beta chain) was carried out in a study of blood T cell repertoires in COVID-19. A single count supports this clone. The V gene lost 5 bases and the J gene lost 7 bases, with 3 bases spanning the gap. Germline CDR1 is SNHLY and CDR2 is FYNNEI. The CDR3 is made up of 11 amino acids. Study processing details: Reference gene primers were amplified, and this amplification served to estimate nucleated cell counts. Assay: immunoSEQ multiplex PCR; the TCRdb copy retains only in-frame clones and omits some. Clone size and V and J calls were adopted from that table, with D and trimming inferred from the DNA. The sample includes a few hundred thousand clones, about 90% of them seen just once.

The clonotype originates from a woman under 40 with COVID-19, enrolled during active disease. Sample: peripheral blood. The chain employs TRBV2 and TRBJ1-6, with D hard to call. The CDR3 is CASSQNSPLHF. The CDR3 nucleotides read TGTGCCAGCAGTCAAAATTCACCCCTCCACTTT.